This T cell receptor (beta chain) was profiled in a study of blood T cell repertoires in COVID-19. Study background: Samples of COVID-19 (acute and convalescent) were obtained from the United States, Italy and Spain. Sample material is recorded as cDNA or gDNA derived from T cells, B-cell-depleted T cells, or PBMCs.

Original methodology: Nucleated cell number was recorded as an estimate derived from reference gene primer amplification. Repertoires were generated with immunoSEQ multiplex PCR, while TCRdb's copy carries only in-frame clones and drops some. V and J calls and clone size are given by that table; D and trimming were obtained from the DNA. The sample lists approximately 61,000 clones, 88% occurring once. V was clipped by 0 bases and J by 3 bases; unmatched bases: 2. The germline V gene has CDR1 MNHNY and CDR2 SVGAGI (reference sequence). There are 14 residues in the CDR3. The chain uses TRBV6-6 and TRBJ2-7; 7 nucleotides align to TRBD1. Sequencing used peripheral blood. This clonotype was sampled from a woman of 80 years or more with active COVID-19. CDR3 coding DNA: TGTGCCAGCAGTTACTCGACAGGGTACTACGAGCAGTACTTC. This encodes CASSYSTGYYEQYF.